This T cell receptor beta chain was identified during a study of vaccination effects on CD4 cells after COVID-19. Study-level background: With the ViraFEST assay, the study expanded antigen-specific CD4+ T cells using viral peptide pools, then sequenced them. Subjects were given two BNT162b2 or mRNA-1273 vaccine doses. There were a couple of convalescent patients who gave samples 16 days and one week before vaccination.

Study observations and caveats: Both infection-induced and vaccine-induced clones contracted markedly at late post-vaccination timepoints.

The germline CDR1 and CDR2 sequences are LNHDA and SQIVND (reference sequence). V lost 7 bases, J lost 2 bases, and 6 bases stayed unmatched. The CDR3 is made up of 15 amino acids. Notes on this clone: Its antigen remains unknown.

Only in-frame clones appear in the TCRdb table, and some are missing; sequencing was by immunoSEQ multiplex PCR. The table lists 40,000 to 55,000 clones, around 74% of them singletons. Cells that had been cultured for roughly ten days were the source of isolated CD4+ T cells. The sequencing used CD4+ T cells from PBMCs cultured without peptide, collected before COVID-19 vaccination. This TCR was sampled from a human donor who had a prior SARS-CoV-2 infection. The gene calls are TRBV19 and TRBJ2-3; 10 nucleotides align to TRBD2. The CDR3 region is CASKASGGFTDTQYF. In DNA, the CDR3 is TGTGCCAGTAAGGCTAGCGGGGGATTCACAGATACGCAGTATTTT.